The rows below give T cell receptor beta chains drawn from one sample of a study of blood T cell repertoires in COVID-19. Measured with immunoSEQ multiplex PCR; TCRdb has only the in-frame clones, and not every one. This table has about 160,000 clones, around 84% appearing once. The sample was peripheral blood. These receptors were obtained from a human donor with acute or convalescent COVID-19. The donor label of this sample is uncertain. The CDR3 runs from the conserved cysteine through the conserved F or W. The order of the fields is V gene, clone size, D gene, J gene, CDR3 DNA, CDR3 protein. The D gene is left open where the match is weak. Clone size appears in some rows only: once, few, many, or a class for an expanded clone.

TRBV19	NA	TRBD1	TRBJ1-5	TGTGCCAGTAGATTGACAGGGGGAGGCAATCAGCCCCAGCATTTT	CASRLTGGGNQPQHF
TRBV5-8	NA	NA	TRBJ1-1	TGTGCCAGCAGCTTGGCCACTCCTATCCAGAACACTGAAGCTTTCTTT	CASSLATPIQNTEAFF
TRBV12-3/TRBV12-4	NA	NA	TRBJ1-1	TGTGCCAGCAGCCAGGCCGGTGAAGCTTTCTTT	CASSQAGEAFF
TRBV24-1	NA	NA	TRBJ1-2	TGTGCCACCAGTGAGTCCACAGGCTATGGCTACACCTTC	CATSESTGYGYTF
TRBV7-2	NA	NA	TRBJ1-3	TGTGCCAGCACCATAGAAGCCCCAAACACCATATATTTT	CASTIEAPNTIYF
TRBV18	NA	TRBD1	TRBJ2-2	TGTGCCAGCTCACCACTAATGGGACAGAGCAGCACCGGGGAGCTGTTTTTT	CASSPLMGQSSTGELFF
TRBV18	NA	TRBD1	TRBJ1-6	TGTGCCAGCTCACCACGACAGGGGGATTTAGCCAATTCACCCCTCCACTTT	CASSPRQGDLANSPLHF
TRBV4-2	few	TRBD1	TRBJ1-4	TGTGCCAGCAGCCAAGGAGGGACAGGGAATGAAAAACTGTTTTTT	CASSQGGTGNEKLFF
TRBV24-1	NA	TRBD1	TRBJ1-2	TGTGCCACCAGCCAGGGGGCTGGCTATGGCTACACCTTC	CATSQGAGYGYTF
TRBV3-1/TRBV3-2	NA	NA	TRBJ1-1	TGTGCCACCCGACGGCTCTGGACAGCTATGAACACTGAAGCTTTCTTT	CATRRLWTAMNTEAFF
TRBV18	NA	NA	TRBJ2-3	TGTGCCAGCTCACCACGGCTCCGGGGCACAGATACGCAGTATTTT	CASSPRLRGTDTQYF
TRBV27	few	NA	TRBJ1-3	TGTGCCAGCAGTTTCCTACCCTTCTCTGGAAACACCATATATTTT	CASSFLPFSGNTIYF
TRBV29-1	once	TRBD2	TRBJ2-5	TGCAGCGCCAAACTAGCGGCTAAAGAGACCCAGTACTTC	CSAKLAAKETQYF
TRBV3-1/TRBV3-2	NA	NA	TRBJ2-7	TGTGCCAGCAGCCAGGGGTACGGCCAGGGGCAGTACTTC	CASSQGYGQGQYF
TRBV5-5	NA	TRBD1	TRBJ1-3	TGTGCCAGCAGCTCGACAGGGGGAAGAACGGGAAACACCATATATTTT	CASSSTGGRTGNTIYF
TRBV6-1	NA	TRBD1	TRBJ2-2	TGTGCCAGCAGTGGATCGGGACAGGGTGACACCGGGGAGCTGTTTTTT	CASSGSGQGDTGELFF
TRBV10-3	NA	NA	TRBJ1-1	TGTGCCATCGGTAGGGGCAGCGAGCGCACTGAAGCTTTCTTT	CAIGRGSERTEAFF
TRBV18	NA	NA	TRBJ2-7	TGTGCCAGCTCACCAGGGCAGTTAGGCTCCTACGAGCAGTACTTC	CASSPGQLGSYEQYF
TRBV21-1	NA	NA	TRBJ1-5	TGTGCCAGCAGCAAAGACAGAAATTATAGCAATCAGCCCCAGCATTTT	CASSKDRNYSNQPQHF
TRBV18	NA	NA	TRBJ1-6	TGTGCCAGCTCACGCGGGTTTACAGGGAACAATTCACCCCTCCACTTT	CASSRGFTGNNSPLHF
TRBV6-1	once	NA	TRBJ1-6	TGTGCCAGCAGTGACAGACAAGCCTTCAATTCACCCCTCCACTTT	CASSDRQAFNSPLHF
TRBV18	NA	NA	TRBJ1-1	TGTGCCAGCTCACCACCGCCAACAGTGAACACTGAAGCTTTCTTT	CASSPPPTVNTEAFF
TRBV29-1	NA	NA	TRBJ2-2	TGCAGCGTTGGAGGCAATGGGGCATCCGGGGAGCTGTTTTTT	CSVGGNGASGELFF
TRBV19	NA	TRBD1	TRBJ1-1	TGTGCCAGTACCCTCAGGACAGGGGGACTTGGTGAAGCTTTCTTT	CASTLRTGGLGEAFF
TRBV4-1	NA	NA	TRBJ2-3	TGCGCCAGCAGCCAAGAAGGACAGCCTAGGACAGATACGCAGTATTTT	CASSQEGQPRTDTQYF
TRBV7-2	NA	TRBD1	TRBJ2-5	TGTGCCAGCAGCTTAGCGGAGACAGGGGAATCTTCTCCGGTGAGGGAGACCCAGTACTTC	CASSLAETGESSPVRETQYF
TRBV30	NA	NA	TRBJ1-1	TGTGCCTGGAACAGCGGGCCGAACACTGAAGCTTTCTTT	CAWNSGPNTEAFF
TRBV5-4	few	TRBD1	TRBJ2-1	TGTGCCAGTGGGACAGGGGGCGAGTTTGAGCAGTTCTTC	CASGTGGEFEQFF
TRBV15	NA	TRBD2	TRBJ2-3	TGTGCCACCAGCAGAGAAGGCCCGGGGAGGGTGGCTGAAGATACGCAGTATTTT	CATSREGPGRVAEDTQYF
TRBV27	NA	NA	TRBJ2-6	TGTGCCAGCAGTTTCTCTAGCTCTGGGGCCAACGTCCTGACTTTC	CASSFSSSGANVLTF
TRBV6-5	NA	TRBD1	TRBJ1-2	TGTGCCAGCAGACCTACAGGGGCCCTAGGCTACACCTTC	CASRPTGALGYTF
TRBV7-2	NA	TRBD1	TRBJ1-1	TGTGCCAGCAGCGTCACCCGGGACAGTTTAGAAGCTTTCTTT	CASSVTRDSLEAFF
TRBV28	NA	NA	TRBJ1-4	TGTGCCAGCAGCCCCCGGGGGACAACTAATGAAAAACTGTTTTTT	CASSPRGTTNEKLFF
TRBV4-2	once	TRBD1	TRBJ1-5	TGTGCCAGCAGCTTCCAGGGGGCGGGCAATCAGCCCCAGCATTTT	CASSFQGAGNQPQHF
TRBV7-2	NA	NA	TRBJ2-2	TGTGCCAGCAGCTTAGCGTTATCAGGATCCGGGGAGCTGTTTTTT	CASSLALSGSGELFF
TRBV5-5	NA	NA	TRBJ2-1	TGTGCCAGCAGCCTCACCGGCAATGAGCAGTTCTTC	CASSLTGNEQFF
TRBV14	NA	TRBD2	TRBJ2-2	TGTGCCAGCCAAGGTCTGGCTAGCGGCACCGGGGAGCTGTTTTTT	CASQGLASGTGELFF
TRBV18	once	TRBD1	TRBJ1-1	TGTGCCAGCTCACTTTCCGGGACAGTAGGGAACACTGAAGCTTTCTTT	CASSLSGTVGNTEAFF
TRBV10-1	NA	NA	TRBJ1-2	TGCGCCAGCAGTGAGTCGGGGGCAAGGGGCTACACCTTC	CASSESGARGYTF
TRBV7-9	NA	TRBD1	TRBJ2-1	TGTGCCAGCAGTTTACAACAGGGGTACAATGAGCAGTTCTTC	CASSLQQGYNEQFF
TRBV28	NA	TRBD1	TRBJ1-1	TGTGCCAGCACCTACCTGGGACAGTTGAGTTTCAGGAGTCCTGAAGCTTTCTTT	CASTYLGQLSFRSPEAFF
TRBV19	NA	NA	TRBJ2-4	TGTGCCAGTAGTATAGTCGTTGCCCCCGGGGCCAAAAACATTCAGTACTTC	CASSIVVAPGAKNIQYF
TRBV24-1	NA	TRBD2	TRBJ2-5	TGTGCCACCAGTGAAGGGACAGCGGGGGGTCAAGAGACCCAGTACTTC	CATSEGTAGGQETQYF